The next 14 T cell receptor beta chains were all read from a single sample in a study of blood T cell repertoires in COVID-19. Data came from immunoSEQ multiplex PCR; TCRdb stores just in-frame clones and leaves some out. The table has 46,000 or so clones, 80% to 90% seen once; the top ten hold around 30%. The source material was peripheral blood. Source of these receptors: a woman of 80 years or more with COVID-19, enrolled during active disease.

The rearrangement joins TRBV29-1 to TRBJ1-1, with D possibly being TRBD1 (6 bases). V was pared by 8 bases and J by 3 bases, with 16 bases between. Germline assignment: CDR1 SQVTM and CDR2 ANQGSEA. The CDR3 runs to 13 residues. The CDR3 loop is CSIRRGADTEAFF. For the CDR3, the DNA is TGCAGCATAAGACGGGGGGCAGACACTGAAGCTTTCTTT.

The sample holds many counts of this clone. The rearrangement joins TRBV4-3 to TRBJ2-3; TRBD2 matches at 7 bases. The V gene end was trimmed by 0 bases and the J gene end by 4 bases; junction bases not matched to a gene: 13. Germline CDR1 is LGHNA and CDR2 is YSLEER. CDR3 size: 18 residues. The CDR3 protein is CASSQEGGSYTGADTQYF. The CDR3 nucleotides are TGCGCCAGCAGCCAAGAGGGGGGGTCGTACACAGGTGCAGATACGCAGTATTTT.

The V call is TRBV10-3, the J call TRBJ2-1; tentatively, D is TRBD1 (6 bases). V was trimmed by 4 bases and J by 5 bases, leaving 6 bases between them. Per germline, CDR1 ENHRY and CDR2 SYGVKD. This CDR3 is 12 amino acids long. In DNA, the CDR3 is TGTGCCATCAGTGGGACAGACAATGAGCAGTTCTTC. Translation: CAISGTDNEQFF.

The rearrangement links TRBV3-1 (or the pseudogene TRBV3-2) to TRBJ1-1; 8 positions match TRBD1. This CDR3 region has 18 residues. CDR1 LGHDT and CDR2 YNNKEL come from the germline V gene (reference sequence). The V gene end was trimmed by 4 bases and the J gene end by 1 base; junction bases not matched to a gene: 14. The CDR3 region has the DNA TGTGCCAGCAGCCCGTATCCTTCGGGTCAGGGGGCGAACACTGAAGCTTTCTTT. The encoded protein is CASSPYPSGQGANTEAFF.

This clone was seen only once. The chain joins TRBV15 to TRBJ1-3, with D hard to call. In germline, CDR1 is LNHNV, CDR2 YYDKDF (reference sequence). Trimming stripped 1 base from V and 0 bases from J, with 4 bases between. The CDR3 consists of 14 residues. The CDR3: CATSRGSSGNTIYF. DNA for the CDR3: TGTGCCACCAGCAGAGGTAGCTCTGGAAACACCATATATTTT.

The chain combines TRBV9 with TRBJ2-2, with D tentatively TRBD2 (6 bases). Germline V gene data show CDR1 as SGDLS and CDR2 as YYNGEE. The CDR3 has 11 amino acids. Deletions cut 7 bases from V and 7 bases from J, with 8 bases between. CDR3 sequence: CASAGRGELFF. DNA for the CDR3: TGTGCCAGCGCGGGGCGCGGGGAGCTGTTTTTT.

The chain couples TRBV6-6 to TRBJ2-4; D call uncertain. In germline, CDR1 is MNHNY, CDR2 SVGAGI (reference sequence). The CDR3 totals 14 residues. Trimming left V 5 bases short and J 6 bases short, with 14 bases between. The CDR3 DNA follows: TGTGCCAGCAGTCACGTCACGTCGAGAAACATTCAGTACTTC. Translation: CASSHVTSRNIQYF.

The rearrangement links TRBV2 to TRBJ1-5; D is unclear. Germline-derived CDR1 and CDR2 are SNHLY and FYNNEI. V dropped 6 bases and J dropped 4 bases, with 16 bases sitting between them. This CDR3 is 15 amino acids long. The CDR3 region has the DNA TGTGCCAGCAGCCCGGAGGGTTATGGGAATCAGCCCCAGCATTTT. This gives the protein CASSPEGYGNQPQHF.

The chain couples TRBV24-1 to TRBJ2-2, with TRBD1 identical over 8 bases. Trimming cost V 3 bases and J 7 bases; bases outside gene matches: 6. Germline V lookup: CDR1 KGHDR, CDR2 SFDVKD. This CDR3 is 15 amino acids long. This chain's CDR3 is CATSDPRTGNGELFF. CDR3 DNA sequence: TGTGCCACCAGTGATCCCCGGACAGGGAACGGGGAGCTGTTTTTT.

This chain's CDR3 is CASSTPTVGGETQYF. In nucleotides, the CDR3 is TGTGCCAGCAGTACTCCGACAGTGGGTGGGGAGACCCAGTACTTC. The chain has TRBV6-5 and TRBJ2-5; a weak D match, TRBD1 (5 bases). Germline lookup yields CDR1 MNHEY and CDR2 SVGAGI. This CDR3 has 15 amino acids. Trimming removed 5 bases at V and 5 bases at J, with 18 bases between.

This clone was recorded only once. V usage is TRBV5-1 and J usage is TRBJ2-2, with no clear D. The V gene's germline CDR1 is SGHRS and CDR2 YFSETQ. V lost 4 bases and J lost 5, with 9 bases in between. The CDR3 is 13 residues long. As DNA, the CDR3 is TGCGCCAGCAGCCCAACAGTAACCGGGGAGCTGTTTTTT. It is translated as CASSPTVTGELFF.

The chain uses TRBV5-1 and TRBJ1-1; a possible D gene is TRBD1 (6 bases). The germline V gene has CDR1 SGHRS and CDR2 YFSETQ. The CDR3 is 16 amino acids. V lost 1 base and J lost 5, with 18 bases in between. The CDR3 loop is CASSLLIGRDITEAFF. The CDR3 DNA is TGCGCCAGCAGCTTGTTAATCGGTCGGGACATAACTGAAGCTTTCTTT.

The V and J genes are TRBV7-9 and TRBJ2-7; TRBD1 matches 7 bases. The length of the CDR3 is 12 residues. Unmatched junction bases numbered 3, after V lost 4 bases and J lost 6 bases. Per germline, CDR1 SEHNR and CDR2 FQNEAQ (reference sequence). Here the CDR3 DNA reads TGTGCCAGCAGCTCAACAGGGGTCGAGCAGTACTTC. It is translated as CASSSTGVEQYF. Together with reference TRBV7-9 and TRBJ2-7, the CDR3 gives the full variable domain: DTGVSQNPRHKITKRGQNVTFRCDPISEHNRLYWYRQTLGQGPEFLTYFQNEAQLEKSRLLSDRFSAERPKGSFSTLEIQRTEQGDSAMYLCASSSTGVEQYFGPGTRLTVT.

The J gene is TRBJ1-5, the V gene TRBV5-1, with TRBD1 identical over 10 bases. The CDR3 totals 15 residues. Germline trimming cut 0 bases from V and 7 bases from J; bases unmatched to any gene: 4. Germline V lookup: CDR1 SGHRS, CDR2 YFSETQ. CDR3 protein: CASSLAGDRGQPQHF. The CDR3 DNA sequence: TGCGCCAGCAGCTTGGCCGGGGACAGGGGACAGCCCCAGCATTTT.